This T cell receptor (beta chain) was sequenced for a study of cytomegalovirus exposure and HLA in healthy donors. Study as a whole: Inside one of the first data releases sat some 85 million unique TCRs taken from HLA-typed donors.

On this clone: Its antigen is not identified.

Study outcomes and limitations: A later analysis revealed that TCR association rates differed between HLA loci, peaking at DRB1 and bottoming out at HLA-C. A previous analysis found most TCR beta V segments productive roughly 87% or roughly 30% of the time. In a later analysis, a missense DCLRE1C variant was linked to TCR beta V- and J-gene trimming.

A multiplex PCR was run with 60 Vbeta primers and 13 Jbeta primers. TCRdb keeps only in-frame clones here, not all; method: immunoSEQ multiplex PCR. The sample carries 150,000 to 200,000 clones, about 88% recorded once. Trimming pared 3 bases from V and 3 bases from J, leaving 11 bases between. The CDR3 covers 15 residues. Germline V gene data show CDR1 as SNHLY and CDR2 as FYNNEI. The source material was PBMCs. This sequence was found in a woman between 18 and 30 years old in good health and CMV-seronegative. The chain links TRBV2 to TRBJ2-2, with a weak D call TRBD1 (5 bases). Here the CDR3 reads CASSERTPYTGELFF. CDR3 sequence (DNA): TGTGCCAGCAGTGAGAGGACACCCTACACCGGGGAGCTGTTTTTT.